The 10 T cell receptor beta chains reported below all come from one sample, sequenced in a study of glioma-infiltrating T cells. Using RNA template, CDR3s of TCR alpha and beta were amplified with iRepertoire arm-PCR. Via MiXCR, TCRdb re-called the multiplex PCR reads, giving one row per CDR3 protein. The repertoire holds 3,500 to 4,000 distinct CDR3 sequences, with about 90% as singletons. The sample was glioma tissue, nonneoplastic brain tissue, or PBMCs (not recorded which). The receptors derive from a human donor with low-grade glioma or glioblastoma, undergoing nonglioma brain surgery, or in good health (not recorded which).

With regard to this clonotype: This beta chain is off target for a library built for alpha chains, so its abundance means little. The chain combines TRBV4-1 with TRBJ1-2, with D possibly matching TRBD1 (6 bases). Germline CDR1 reads MGHRA; CDR2 reads YSYEKL. CDR3 length: 15 residues. The ends were cut back, 0 bases at V and 8 bases at J, with 16 bases in the middle. The CDR3 DNA reads TGCGCCAGCAGCCAAGACCCCGGGGGGGCGAGAGGCTACACCTTC. Amino acids: CASSQDPGGARGYTF.

Details on this clonotype: As an off-target read in a library built for alpha chains, this beta chain has a frequency of little significance. The rearrangement links TRBV10-3 to TRBJ1-1; 7 bases fit TRBD1. Looked up from germline, CDR1 is ENHRY and CDR2 is SYGVKD. The CDR3 is 15 residues long. V shed 10 bases and J 5 bases; nucleotides not matched to a gene: 16. The CDR3: CASTPLRQGGTEAFF. For the CDR3, the DNA is TGTGCCAGCACCCCACTAAGACAGGGAGGTACTGAAGCTTTCTTT.

As concerns this clonotype: The junction departs from germline at one end; a sequencing error may be responsible. This beta chain represents an off-target read in a library built for alpha chains; its size is of limited meaning. The chain couples TRBV6-6 to TRBJ1-1; TRBD1 might be the D (6 bases). The germline V gene encodes CDR1 MNHNY and CDR2 SVGAGI (reference sequence). CDR3 length: 14 residues. CDR3 sequence (DNA): TGTGCCAGCAGTTACCAGCCGGGGGCGGCTGAGGCTTTCTTT. Translating gives CASSYQPGAAEAFF.

This clonotype was seen more than once but under ten times. Found in a library prepared for alpha chains, this beta chain is an off-target read, and its abundance has little meaning. V gene TRBV20-1 combines with J gene TRBJ1-2, with a weak D call TRBD1 (6 bases). Germline V CDR1 and CDR2: DFQATT, SNEGSKA (reference sequence). CDR3 length: 13 residues. The V end lost 0 bases, the J end lost 7 bases, and 12 bases lay between the germline ends. The CDR3 here is CSARDSRGLGYTF. The CDR3 DNA follows: TGCAGTGCTAGAGATAGCAGGGGTCTTGGCTACACCTTC.

Concerning this clonotype itself: One junction end disagrees with the germline gene, perhaps due to a read error. Found in a library prepared for alpha chains, this beta chain is an off-target read, and its abundance has little meaning. The chain recombines TRBV27 with TRBJ2-7; D gene ambiguous. This CDR3 spans 12 amino acids. The germline CDR1 and CDR2 sequences are MNHEY and SMNVEV (reference sequence). DNA for the CDR3: TGTGCCAGCAGCACGAGCTCCTGCGAGCAGTACTTC. Translated, it gives CASSTSSCEQYF.

Concerning this clonotype: Found in a library prepared for alpha chains, this beta chain is an off-target read, and its abundance has little meaning. The chain combines TRBV6-5 with TRBJ2-3; D is undetermined. The CDR3 runs to 14 residues. CDR1 MNHEY and CDR2 SVGAGI come from the germline V gene. Trimming took off 2 bases at V and 2 bases at J, with 8 bases between the two ends. CDR3 sequence (DNA): TGTGCCAGCAGTTACGAGCATGCCACAGATACGCAGTATTTT. It is translated as CASSYEHATDTQYF.

Comments on this clonotype: This beta chain represents an off-target read in a library built for alpha chains; its size is of limited meaning. V usage is TRBV27 and J usage is TRBJ1-2; possible D gene TRBD1, 5 bases. Germline V gene lookup returns CDR1 MNHEY and CDR2 SMNVEV (reference sequence). The CDR3 loop spans 15 amino acids. Trimming pared 0 bases from V and 6 bases from J, leaving 14 bases between. Here the CDR3 reads CASSLSRGASDGYTF. CDR3 DNA: TGTGCCAGCAGTTTATCGCGAGGGGCTAGCGATGGCTACACCTTC.

Notes on this clonotype: The junction departs from the called germline gene at one end, perhaps through a read error. The size of this beta chain means little, since it is a stray read in a library made for alpha chains. The V call is TRBV7-2, the J call TRBJ2-4; D is possibly TRBD1 (5 bases). Germline lookup yields CDR1 SGHTA and CDR2 FQGNSA. The CDR3 runs 20 residues. CDR3 coding DNA: TGTGCCAGCATCTTAAAGGACACTATCACTCAACCTAAAGCCAAAAACATTCAGTACTTC. This sequence encodes CASILKDTITQPKAKNIQYF.

The sample holds one count of this clonotype. Found in a library prepared for alpha chains, this beta chain is an off-target read, and its abundance has little meaning. For the CDR3, the DNA is TGCGCCAGCAGCCACTCACAGGGGACCGGTCATGAGCAGTTCTTC. It translates to CASSHSQGTGHEQFF. The chain has TRBV5-1 and TRBJ2-1, with 7 positions matching TRBD1. Germline lookup yields CDR1 SGHRS and CDR2 YFSETQ. The V and J ends lost 4 bases and 8 bases, in that order; junction bases with no gene match: 12. The CDR3 runs 15 residues.

Concerning this clonotype: For a library built for alpha chains, this beta chain is a stray read; little rests on its size. This chain connects TRBV6-2 or TRBV6-3 to TRBJ1-5; D gene unclear. Germline CDR1 reads MNHEY; CDR2 reads SVGEGT. V gave up 5 bases and J gave up 10 bases, with 15 bases separating them. The CDR3 totals 13 residues. The CDR3 here is CASSLLEDLPQHF. The CDR3 DNA reads TGTGCCAGCAGTCTATTGGAGGATTTACCCCAGCATTTT.